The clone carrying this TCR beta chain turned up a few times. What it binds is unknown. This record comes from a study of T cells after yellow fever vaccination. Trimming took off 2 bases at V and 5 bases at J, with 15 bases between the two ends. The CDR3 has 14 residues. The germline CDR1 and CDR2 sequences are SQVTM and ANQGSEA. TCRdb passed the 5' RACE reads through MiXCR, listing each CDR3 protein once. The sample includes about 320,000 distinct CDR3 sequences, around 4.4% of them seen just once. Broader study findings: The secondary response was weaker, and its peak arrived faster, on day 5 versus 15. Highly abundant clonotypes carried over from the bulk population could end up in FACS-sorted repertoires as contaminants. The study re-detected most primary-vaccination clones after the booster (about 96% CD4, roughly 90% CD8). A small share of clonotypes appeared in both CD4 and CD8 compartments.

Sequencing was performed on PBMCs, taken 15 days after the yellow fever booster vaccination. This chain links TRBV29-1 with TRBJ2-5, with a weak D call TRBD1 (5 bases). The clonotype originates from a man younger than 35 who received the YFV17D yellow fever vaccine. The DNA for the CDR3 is TGCAGCGTTGAACGGGTAGGGGTGGAGGAGACCCAGTACTTC. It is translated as CSVERVGVEETQYF.